This TCR beta chain was identified during a study of shared clonotypes between healthy human individuals (dated by TCRdb to about 2020). With respect to the entire study: A couple of women and three men aged 18 to 49 years were included in the cohort. Between about 0.94 and 10 billion PBMCs per donor were obtained by leukapheresis. Per donor, three plates each were used for CD4 naive and CD4 memory, two for CD8 naive, and one for CD8 memory. Libraries were prepared and TCR repertoires were sequenced by different laboratories using diverse techniques, in order to increase sequencing depth and limit assay-specific biases. To estimate repertoire size and how much clonotypes are shared between individuals, the study performed deep sequencing of blood TCR repertoires from a handful of healthy adults.

Using the deep immunoSEQ assay, multiplex PCR amplified TCR CDR3 regions from genomic DNA. Genomic DNA extracted from each cell subset was distributed evenly over all wells of several immunoSEQ 96-well plates, and each plate served as one replicate. For sorted subsets, 150 to 250 ng genomic DNA, equal to tens of thousands of T cell genomes, was loaded into each replicate PCR. Purified libraries were quantified with a Qubit 3.0 fluorometer, sized on a Bioanalyzer 2100, and re-quantified with the KAPA Library Quantification kit. Every immunoSEQ 96-well plate was sequenced on a separate single-read 150-cycle Illumina NextSeq 550 flow cell. In the source study's methods: Because only junctional sequences without quality scores were contained in the immunoSEQ output, filtering matching that applied to full-length reads could not be performed. Sequences were annotated with PyIR, a Python wrapper for IgBLAST v1.9, using IMGT germline references to assign V/J genes and CDR3. Reads with weak V/J assignments (E-value above 1e-6), missing CDR3, stop codons, out-of-frame junctions, or ambiguous translated residues were removed. V3J clonotypes were defined as sequences sharing an identical inferred V gene, J gene, and CDR3 amino acid sequence. The percentage overlap between two repertoires was calculated by dividing the number of shared unique clonotypes by the size of the smaller repertoire. Three approaches were used to assess repertoire richness: RTK rarefaction, the Chao1 estimator, and Recon v2.1 estimates of unobserved clonotypes. Generation probabilities were computed with OLGA for all TCRbeta clonotypes obtained by the gDNA method from four donors. The table comes from immuneACCESS by way of TCRdb, which keeps in-frame sequences with V and J called. Part of the clones is missing from these tables; in studies checked, under half for an unresolved V gene and the rest for unknown reasons. The V and J calls and the clone size are those of that table, but D and trimming were determined from the DNA. In all, the sample holds some 2.4 million clones, and roughly 93% of those were seen once. More than 0.35% of the sample goes to the ten largest clones.

Trimming removed 7 bases from V and 4 bases from J, leaving 11 bases between the germline ends. Based on the germline V gene, the CDR1 and CDR2 sequences are SQVTM and ANQGSEA. From cysteine to phenylalanine, the CDR3 is 11 amino acids long. The CDR3 DNA has 33 bases and is translated from base 1. Results the study describes overall, beyond this receptor: Naive subsets generally had larger estimated clonotype richness than memory subsets did. Clonotypes shared by all four sorted-subset donors showed higher generation probabilities than non-shared clonotypes. Pairwise subsampling led to the expectation that sequencing depth would affect the degree of clonotype sharing among donors. Around 5% of naive CD4, 3% to 3.5% of naive CD8, 2.3% of memory CD4, and around 0.42% of memory CD8 clonotypes were shared across several donors. Because the study included only a small number of donors, the genetic and exposure-history diversity represented was limited. Sampling was restricted to blood, and TCR repertoires in tissues likely differ from the TCR repertoires found in blood. Even with the large sequencing depth, rarefaction of the sorted-subset datasets indicated that sequencing was incomplete.

About this clone itself: Its antigen target is currently unknown. No clone much larger than this one lies a single base away; base qualities are absent. Additional DNA sequences in this sample encode the identical CDR3.

The donors were healthy, HIV-negative adults who had no recently reported acute infections or vaccinations. Every donor was a Caucasian adult residing in Nashville, Tennessee, USA. CD4+ T cells were enriched through magnetic negative selection, after which naive cells were positively selected on CD45RA and the remaining negative fraction served as the memory subset. Blood was obtained by leukapheresis, after which PBMCs were separated by Ficoll-Histopaque density gradient centrifugation and cryopreserved in liquid nitrogen vapor phase. Analytical flow cytometry was used to check the purity and quantity of each magnetically sorted T cell population. Genomic DNA was isolated from every sorted fraction and measured by UV absorbance on a Nanodrop 2000c.

Here the chain combines TRBV29-1 and TRBJ2-7; the best D guess is TRBD1, with 5 bases matching. Sequencing was performed on naive CD4+ T cells from PBMCs. Taken with the paper, the label for cell subset or site translates to: CD45RA+ positively selected. This receptor was obtained from a man younger than 35 in good health. Some clones in this sample may be carry-over from other donors' samples. The sequence in DNA is TGCAGCGGGGGCGACAGTTACGAGCAGTACTTC. It translates as CSGGDSYEQYF.